The present T cell receptor beta chain was sequenced within a study of blood T cell repertoires in COVID-19. Original processing methods: Nucleated cell number was recorded as an estimate derived from reference gene primer amplification. Assay: immunoSEQ multiplex PCR; the TCRdb copy retains only in-frame clones and omits some. V and J calls plus clone size are reproduced from that table; the DNA served to infer D and trimming. Of around 140,000 clones listed, over 80% were seen once; the top ten hold roughly 1%. The CDR3 contains 15 residues. CDR1 is LNHDA and CDR2 is SQIVND in the germline V gene (reference sequence). Trimming left V 5 bases short and J 2 bases short, with 10 bases between.

V is TRBV19 and J is TRBJ2-6, with D possibly matching TRBD1 (6 bases). The clonotype originates from a woman in her fifties or sixties with acute or convalescent COVID-19. What was sequenced was peripheral blood. CDR3 loop: CASSSHRAGANVLTF. The CDR3, as DNA: TGTGCCAGTAGTTCCCACAGGGCTGGGGCCAACGTCCTGACTTTC.